This T cell receptor (beta chain) was observed in a study of CD8+ T cells in alopecia areata. Study as a whole: Treated patients took oral tofacitinib at 5 to 10 mg twice daily. Patients took tofacitinib for 6 to 18 months, followed by 6 drug-free months.

Alopecia areata patients gave lesional scalp punch biopsies and peripheral blood samples. cDNA reverse transcribed from extracted RNA served as the sequencing template. Libraries were prepared by immunoSEQ multiplex PCR; TCRdb keeps only in-frame clonotypes and omits some of them. The table lists 6,500 to 8,000 clones, 55% of them singletons, with around 14% in the top ten. Concerning this clone: As yet, its antigen is unknown.

The CDR3 contains 15 residues. The V and J ends lost 4 bases and 4 bases, in that order; junction bases with no gene match: 4. The germline gives CDR1 MNHEY, CDR2 SVGAGI. Points from the study as a whole: Lesional scalp displayed greater clonality than normal scalp, most notably in alopecia totalis/universalis. Normal skin's resident alphabeta T cells are also sequenced in scalp samples.

V is TRBV6-5 and J is TRBJ1-6; TRBD1 agrees at 7 bases. The TCR sequence derives from a human donor with alopecia areata. The sample consisted of skin, taken at week 0. The CDR3 sequence is CASSSGGWYNSPLHF. CDR3 bases: TGTGCCAGCAGTTCAGGGGGTTGGTATAATTCACCCCTCCACTTT.